The entry below describes one T cell receptor beta chain. As handled by the study authors: Reference gene primer amplification gave estimated nucleated cell counts. Assay used: immunoSEQ multiplex PCR; TCRdb lists only in-frame clones, some missing. The DNA gave D and trimming, while V, J and clone size come from that table. The table includes about 130,000 clones, around 89% detected once. Trimming at V came to 0 bases and at J to 7 bases, leaving 8 bases not matched to a gene. Germline values: CDR1 MGHRA, CDR2 YSYEKL. This CDR3 has 15 amino acids. This entry is derived from a study of blood T cell repertoires in COVID-19. As for the study in general: Both acute and convalescent COVID-19 samples were obtained from the United States, Italy and Spain. T cells, B-cell-depleted T cells, or PBMCs supplied cDNA or gDNA.

The chain couples TRBV4-1 to TRBJ1-1; TRBD1 matches 7 bases. The receptor's source is a man aged 45-65 years with acute or convalescent COVID-19. The sample taken for sequencing was peripheral blood. The CDR3 DNA follows: TGCGCCAGCAGCCAAGAGGACGGACAGGATCGTGAAGCTTTCTTT. Translation: CASSQEDGQDREAFF.